Detailed here is one TCR beta chain. Its specificity is not known. This record belongs to a study of radiotherapy plus CTLA-4 blockade in lung cancer. Study summary: Disease control was seen in approximately 31% of patients, objective responses in 18%.

Findings and caveats of the study: The best predictor of response was reported to be early blood T cell clone dynamics, with interferon-beta. Some TCR clones had been derived from tumors. These clones expanded in peripheral blood after radiotherapy plus ipilimumab.

Those with chemo-refractory metastatic non-small-cell lung cancer were treated with focal radiation combined with CTLA-4 blockade using ipilimumab. Clones were read by immunoSEQ multiplex PCR, and TCRdb kept only the in-frame ones, dropping some. The sample shows roughly 120,000 clones, 75% to 80% of them seen only once. This receptor was taken from a human donor with non-small cell lung cancer who had a partial response to radiotherapy plus ipilimumab. The source was peripheral blood, collected from a patient treated with radiotherapy plus ipilimumab.

The CDR3 DNA follows: TGTGCCAGCAGCTATTTCCCGACAGAAGCCTACGAGCAGTACTTC. Residues: CASSYFPTEAYEQYF. The rearrangement uses TRBV5-5 and TRBJ2-7; weak D call: TRBD1 (5 bases). CDR3 length equals 15 residues. Trimming stripped 3 bases from V and 2 bases from J, with 15 bases between. Germline V gene lookup returns CDR1 SGHKS and CDR2 YYEKEE (reference sequence).